This TCR beta chain was sequenced during a study of blood T cell repertoires in COVID-19. With 4 bases removed from V and 6 bases from J, the gap between germline ends came to 11 bases. CDR1 SGHRS and CDR2 YFSETQ come from the germline V gene. The CDR3 length is 13 residues. Generated by immunoSEQ multiplex PCR, the TCRdb table keeps only in-frame clones and is missing some. The sample contains a few hundred thousand clones, about 87% of which appear only once. The receptor comes from a man aged 25 to 45 who had recovered from COVID-19. The sample consisted of PBMCs or T cells enriched from blood (not recorded which). V and J are TRBV5-1 and TRBJ2-4, with D unclear. The DNA for the CDR3 is TGCGCCAGCAGCGATATGGCAGGAAACATTCAGTACTTC. This translates into CASSDMAGNIQYF.